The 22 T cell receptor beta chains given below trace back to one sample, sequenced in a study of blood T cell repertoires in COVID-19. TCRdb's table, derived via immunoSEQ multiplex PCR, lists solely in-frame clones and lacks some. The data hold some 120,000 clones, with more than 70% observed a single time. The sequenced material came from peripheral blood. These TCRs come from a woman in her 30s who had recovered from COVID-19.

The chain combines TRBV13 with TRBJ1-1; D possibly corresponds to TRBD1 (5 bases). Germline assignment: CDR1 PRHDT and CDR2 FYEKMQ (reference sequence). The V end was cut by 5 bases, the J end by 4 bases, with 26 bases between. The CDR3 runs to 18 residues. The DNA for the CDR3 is TGTGCCAGCAGCCCCCACGGTCTACGCTTAGGTAGGGGCACTGAAGCTTTCTTT. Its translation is CASSPHGLRLGRGTEAFF.

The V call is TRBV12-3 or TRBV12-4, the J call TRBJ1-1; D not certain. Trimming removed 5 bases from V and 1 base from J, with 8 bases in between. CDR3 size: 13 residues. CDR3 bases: TGTGCCAGCAGTGTTCCAGGGAACACTGAAGCTTTCTTT. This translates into CASSVPGNTEAFF.

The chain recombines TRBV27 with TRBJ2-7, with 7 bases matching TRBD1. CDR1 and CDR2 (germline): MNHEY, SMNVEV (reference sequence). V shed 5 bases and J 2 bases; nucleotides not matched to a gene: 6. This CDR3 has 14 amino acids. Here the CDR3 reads CASSLGQSAYEQYF. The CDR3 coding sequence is TGTGCCAGCAGTCTGGGACAGTCTGCCTACGAGCAGTACTTC.

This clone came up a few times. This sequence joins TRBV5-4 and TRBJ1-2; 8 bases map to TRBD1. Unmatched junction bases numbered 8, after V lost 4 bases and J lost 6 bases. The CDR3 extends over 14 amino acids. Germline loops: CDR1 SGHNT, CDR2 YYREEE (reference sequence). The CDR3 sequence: CASSPTLGQDGYTF. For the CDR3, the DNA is TGTGCCAGCAGCCCGACTTTGGGACAGGATGGCTACACCTTC. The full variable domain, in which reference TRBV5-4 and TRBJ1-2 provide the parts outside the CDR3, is ETGVTQSPTHLIKTRGQQVTLRCSSQSGHNTVSWYQQALGQGPQFIFQYYREEENGRGNFPPRFSGLQFPNYSSELNVNALELDDSALYLCASSPTLGQDGYTFGSGTRLTVV.

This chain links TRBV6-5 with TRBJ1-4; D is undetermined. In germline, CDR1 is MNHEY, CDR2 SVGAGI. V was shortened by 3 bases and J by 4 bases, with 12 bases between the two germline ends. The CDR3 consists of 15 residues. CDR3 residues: CASSYADGINEKLFF. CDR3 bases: TGTGCCAGCAGTTATGCAGACGGGATTAATGAAAAACTGTTTTTT.

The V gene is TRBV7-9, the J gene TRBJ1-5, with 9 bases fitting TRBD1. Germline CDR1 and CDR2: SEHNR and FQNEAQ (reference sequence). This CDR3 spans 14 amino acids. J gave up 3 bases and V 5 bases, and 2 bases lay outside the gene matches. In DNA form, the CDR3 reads TGTGCCAGCAGCCCACAGGGGGCCAATCAGCCCCAGCATTTT. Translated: CASSPQGANQPQHF. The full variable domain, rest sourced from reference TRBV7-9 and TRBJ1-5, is DTGVSQNPRHKITKRGQNVTFRCDPISEHNRLYWYRQTLGQGPEFLTYFQNEAQLEKSRLLSDRFSAERPKGSFSTLEIQRTEQGDSAMYLCASSPQGANQPQHFGDGTRLSIL.

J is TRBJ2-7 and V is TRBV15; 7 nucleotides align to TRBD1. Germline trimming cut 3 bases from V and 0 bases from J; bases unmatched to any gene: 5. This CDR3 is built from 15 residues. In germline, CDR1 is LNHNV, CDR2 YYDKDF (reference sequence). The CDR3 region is CATSRGRDSSYEQYF. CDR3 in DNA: TGTGCCACCAGCAGGGGACGGGACAGCTCCTACGAGCAGTACTTC.

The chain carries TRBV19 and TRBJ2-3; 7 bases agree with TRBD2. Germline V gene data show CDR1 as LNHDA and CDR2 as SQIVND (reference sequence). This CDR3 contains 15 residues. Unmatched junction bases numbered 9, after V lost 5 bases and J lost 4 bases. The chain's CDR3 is CASSPLAPAADTQYF. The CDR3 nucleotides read TGTGCCAGTAGTCCACTAGCGCCGGCGGCAGATACGCAGTATTTT.

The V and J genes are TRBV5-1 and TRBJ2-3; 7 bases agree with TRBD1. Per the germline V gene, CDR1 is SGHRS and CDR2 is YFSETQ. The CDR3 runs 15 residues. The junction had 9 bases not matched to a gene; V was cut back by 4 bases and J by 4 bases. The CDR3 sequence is CASSEDRFLPDTQYF. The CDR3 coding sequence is TGCGCCAGCAGCGAGGACAGGTTCCTTCCAGATACGCAGTATTTT.

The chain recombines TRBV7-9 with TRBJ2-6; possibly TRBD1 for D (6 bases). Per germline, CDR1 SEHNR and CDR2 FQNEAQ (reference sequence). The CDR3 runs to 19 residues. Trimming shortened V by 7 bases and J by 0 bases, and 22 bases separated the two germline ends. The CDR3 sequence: CASNPGAWGQNSGANVLTF. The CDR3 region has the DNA TGTGCCAGCAACCCGGGCGCCTGGGGGCAGAACTCTGGGGCCAACGTCCTGACTTTC. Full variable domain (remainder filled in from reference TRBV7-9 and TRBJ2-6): DTGVSQNPRHKITKRGQNVTFRCDPISEHNRLYWYRQTLGQGPEFLTYFQNEAQLEKSRLLSDRFSAERPKGSFSTLEIQRTEQGDSAMYLCASNPGAWGQNSGANVLTFGAGSRLTVL.

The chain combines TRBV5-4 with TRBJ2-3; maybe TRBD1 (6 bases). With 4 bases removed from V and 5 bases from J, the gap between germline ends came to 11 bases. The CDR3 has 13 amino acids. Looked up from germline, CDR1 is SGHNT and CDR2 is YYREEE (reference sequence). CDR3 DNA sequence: TGTGCCAGCAGCGTCAGGGGAATAGATACGCAGTATTTT. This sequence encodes CASSVRGIDTQYF. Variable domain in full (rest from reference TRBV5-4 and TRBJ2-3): ETGVTQSPTHLIKTRGQQVTLRCSSQSGHNTVSWYQQALGQGPQFIFQYYREEENGRGNFPPRFSGLQFPNYSSELNVNALELDDSALYLCASSVRGIDTQYFGPGTRLTVL.

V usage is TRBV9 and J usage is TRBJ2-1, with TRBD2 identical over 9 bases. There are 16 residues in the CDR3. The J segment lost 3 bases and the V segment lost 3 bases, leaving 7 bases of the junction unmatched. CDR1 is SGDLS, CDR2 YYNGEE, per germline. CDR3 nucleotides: TGTGCCAGCAGCGATCCCCGGACTAGCGACTACAATGAGCAGTTCTTC. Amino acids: CASSDPRTSDYNEQFF.

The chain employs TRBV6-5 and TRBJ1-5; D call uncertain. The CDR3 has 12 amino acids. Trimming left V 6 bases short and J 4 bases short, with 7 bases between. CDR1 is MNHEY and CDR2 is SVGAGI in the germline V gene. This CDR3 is CASRPQNQPQHF. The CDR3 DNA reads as TGTGCCAGCAGGCCCCAGAATCAGCCCCAGCATTTT.

The chain's CDR3 is CASSLERGPLDEQFF. CDR3 bases: TGCGCCAGCAGCCTTGAGCGGGGGCCTCTGGATGAGCAGTTCTTC. The chain recombines TRBV5-1 with TRBJ2-1; 8 nucleotides match TRBD2. This CDR3 comprises 15 residues. V lost 4 bases to trimming and J lost 8 bases; unmatched junction nucleotides: 11. The V gene's germline CDR1 is SGHRS and CDR2 YFSETQ.

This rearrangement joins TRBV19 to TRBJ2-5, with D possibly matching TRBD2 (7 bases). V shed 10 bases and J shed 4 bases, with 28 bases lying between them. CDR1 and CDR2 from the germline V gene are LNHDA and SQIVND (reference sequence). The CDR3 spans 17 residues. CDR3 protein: CATTPLGGARPRETQYF. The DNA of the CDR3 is TGTGCCACTACCCCGCTGGGGGGGGCCCGACCGAGAGAGACCCAGTACTTC.

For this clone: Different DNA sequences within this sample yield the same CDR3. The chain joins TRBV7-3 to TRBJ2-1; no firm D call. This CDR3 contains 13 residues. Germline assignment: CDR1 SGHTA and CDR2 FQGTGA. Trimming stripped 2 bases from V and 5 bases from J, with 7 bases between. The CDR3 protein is CASSLDRDNEQFF. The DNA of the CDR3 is TGTGCCAGCAGCTTAGATCGGGACAATGAGCAGTTCTTC.

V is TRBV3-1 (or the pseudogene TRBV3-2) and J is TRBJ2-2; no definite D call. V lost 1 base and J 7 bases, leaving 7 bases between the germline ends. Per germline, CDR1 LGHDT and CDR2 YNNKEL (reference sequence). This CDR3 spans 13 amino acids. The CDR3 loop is CASSQGGVGELFF. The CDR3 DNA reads TGTGCCAGCAGCCAAGGAGGAGTCGGGGAGCTGTTTTTT.

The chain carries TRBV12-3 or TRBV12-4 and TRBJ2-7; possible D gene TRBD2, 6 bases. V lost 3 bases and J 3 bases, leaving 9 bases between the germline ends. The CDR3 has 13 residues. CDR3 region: CASSLGGDYEQYF. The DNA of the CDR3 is TGTGCCAGCAGTTTGGGCGGGGACTACGAGCAGTACTTC.

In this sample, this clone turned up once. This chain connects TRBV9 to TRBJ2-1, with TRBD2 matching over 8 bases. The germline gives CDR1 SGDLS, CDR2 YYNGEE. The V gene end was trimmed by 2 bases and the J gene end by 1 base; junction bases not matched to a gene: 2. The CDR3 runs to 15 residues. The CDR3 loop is CASSVERESYNEQFF. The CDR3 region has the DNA TGTGCCAGCAGCGTTGAGCGGGAGTCCTACAATGAGCAGTTCTTC.

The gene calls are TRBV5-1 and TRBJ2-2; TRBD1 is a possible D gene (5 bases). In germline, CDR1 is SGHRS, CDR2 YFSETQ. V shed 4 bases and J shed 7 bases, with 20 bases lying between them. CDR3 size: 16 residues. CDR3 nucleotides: TGCGCCAGCAGCCCTAGACAGACAAACACCGGCGGGGAGCTGTTTTTT. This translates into CASSPRQTNTGGELFF. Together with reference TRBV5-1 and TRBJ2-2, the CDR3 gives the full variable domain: KAGVTQTPRYLIKTRGQQVTLSCSPISGHRSVSWYQQTPGQGLQFLFEYFSETQRNKGNFPGRFSGRQFSNSRSEMNVSTLELGDSALYLCASSPRQTNTGGELFFGEGSRLTVL.

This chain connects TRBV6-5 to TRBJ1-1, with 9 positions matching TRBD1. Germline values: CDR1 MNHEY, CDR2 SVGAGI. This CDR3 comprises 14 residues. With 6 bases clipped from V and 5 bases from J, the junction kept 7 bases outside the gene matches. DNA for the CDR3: TGTGCCAGCAGATCAGACAGGGGGGGGACTGAAGCTTTCTTT. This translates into CASRSDRGGTEAFF.

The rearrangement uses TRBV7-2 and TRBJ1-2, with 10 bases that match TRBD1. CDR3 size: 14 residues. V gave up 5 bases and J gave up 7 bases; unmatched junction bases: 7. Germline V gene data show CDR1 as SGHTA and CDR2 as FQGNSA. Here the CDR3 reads CASSPEGTGVGYTF. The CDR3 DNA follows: TGTGCCAGCAGCCCTGAGGGGACAGGGGTTGGCTACACCTTC.